This TCR beta chain emerged from a study of blood T cell repertoires in COVID-19. Across the whole study: The study drew acute and convalescent COVID-19 samples from the United States, Italy and Spain.

Germline V gene data show CDR1 as SGHRS and CDR2 as YFSETQ. The V end was cut by 1 base, the J end by 4 bases, with 11 bases between. The CDR3 runs 14 residues. Method: immunoSEQ multiplex PCR; TCRdb's copy keeps in-frame clones and lacks some. In the table there are some 240,000 clones, 80% to 90% of which are singletons. This clone has just a few counts. Other nucleotide sequences in the sample specify the same CDR3. The V call is TRBV5-1, the J call TRBJ1-1; D might be TRBD1 (5 bases). This receptor was identified in a woman aged 45 to 65 who had been exposed to COVID-19. The sequenced material came from PBMCs or T cells enriched from blood (not recorded which). The CDR3 region is CASSLRGGGTEAFF. CDR3 nucleotide sequence: TGCGCCAGCAGCTTGAGGGGAGGAGGCACTGAAGCTTTCTTT.